This TCR beta chain was profiled in a study of graft-versus-host responses after intestinal transplantation. Study-level background: Recipients were given multivisceral, liver-intestinal, or isolated intestinal transplants. Every recipient had anti-thymocyte globulin induction and 2 to 4 years of tacrolimus plus steroids. Study observations and caveats: Patients who carried graft-donor T cell macrochimerism also had high graft-versus-host to host-versus-graft clonal ratios in their allografts. GvH clones were found in recipient marrow; some appeared first in ileum or blood.

The CDR3 is made up of 15 amino acids. Germline V gives CDR1 ENHRY, CDR2 SYGVKD. V trimming: 11 bases; J trimming: 3 bases; junction bases outside the gene matches: 13. Method: immunoSEQ multiplex PCR; TCRdb's copy keeps in-frame clones and lacks some. The top ten clones hold about 24% of a sample with more than 9,000 clones, approximately 72% of them seen once. Remarks on this clone: What it recognizes is unknown.

Graft-derived tissue was subjected to processing to liberate intraepithelial and lamina propria lymphocytes. The receptor comes from a human patient who received an intestinal transplant, so some T cells may come from the graft donor. This chain joins TRBV10-3 and TRBJ1-2; TRBD1 agrees at 9 bases. Sequenced material: ileum tissue, taken less than 550 days after intestinal transplant. The CDR3 sequence: CASNEDRGSHYGYTF. In nucleotides, the CDR3 is TGTGCCTCTAACGAGGACAGGGGATCACACTATGGCTACACCTTC.